These 19 T cell receptor beta chains originate from one sample sequenced in a study of cytomegalovirus exposure and HLA in healthy donors. Primers: 60 Vbeta forward and 13 Jbeta reverse. Data came from immunoSEQ multiplex PCR; TCRdb stores just in-frame clones and leaves some out. The profile shows about 96,000 clones, 65% to 85% of them singletons. Sequencing was carried out using PBMCs. The receptor set was obtained from a woman between 65 and 79 years old in good health and CMV-seropositive.

This clone was counted a single time. The rearrangement uses TRBV19 and TRBJ1-4; D not resolved. The V end was cut by 6 bases, the J end by 7 bases, with 15 bases between. This CDR3 contains 14 residues. From germline, CDR1 is LNHDA and CDR2 SQIVND (reference sequence). CDR3 sequence (DNA): TGTGCCAGTAGCCACCGAGGCCCAAGTGAAAAACTGTTTTTT. Its protein is CASSHRGPSEKLFF. The full variable domain, its missing parts supplied by reference TRBV19 and TRBJ1-4, is DGGITQSPKYLFRKEGQNVTLSCEQNLNHDAMYWYRQDPGQGLRLIYYSQIVNDFQKGDIAEGYSVSREKKESFPLTVTSAQKNPTAFYLCASSHRGPSEKLFFGSGTQLSVL.

The chain recombines TRBV9 with TRBJ2-1, with D maybe TRBD2 (5 bases). Germline V gives CDR1 SGDLS, CDR2 YYNGEE. The germline V and J ends were trimmed by 0 bases and 0 bases, with 10 bases remaining between them. The CDR3 sequence is 16 residues long. The CDR3 DNA reads as TGTGCCAGCAGCGTAGCACAGCTAGCCTCCTACAATGAGCAGTTCTTC. This gives the protein CASSVAQLASYNEQFF.

The genes are TRBV11-2 and TRBJ2-7; D gene ambiguous. The CDR3 totals 12 residues. Germline V gene sequence: CDR1 SGHAT, CDR2 FQNNGV. The germline V and J ends were trimmed by 0 bases and 4 bases, with 4 bases remaining between them. The CDR3: CASSLDRYEQYF. As DNA, the CDR3 is TGTGCCAGCAGCTTAGATCGGTACGAGCAGTACTTC.

The J gene is TRBJ2-1, the V gene TRBV27, with TRBD2 matching 12 bases. The germline V gene encodes CDR1 MNHEY and CDR2 SMNVEV (reference sequence). The CDR3 sequence is 14 residues long. Trimming at V came to 5 bases and at J to 9 bases, leaving 5 bases not matched to a gene. The CDR3 here is CASSKPGLAGEQFF. In DNA, the CDR3 is TGTGCCAGCAGTAAACCGGGACTAGCGGGTGAGCAGTTCTTC.

The chain employs TRBV28 and TRBJ2-2; 7 bases are a match to TRBD1. The CDR3 totals 13 residues. V shed 5 bases, J shed 9 bases, and the junction held 6 bases outside the gene matches. Germline-derived CDR1 and CDR2 are MDHEN and SYDVKM. The CDR3 DNA is TGTGCCAGCAGTCCCACAGGGGCCCGGGAGCTGTTTTTT. Its protein product is CASSPTGARELFF.

The chain links TRBV11-3 to TRBJ2-7, with a tentative D call TRBD2 (6 bases). Germline V gene data show CDR1 as SGHNT and CDR2 as YENEEA. CDR3 length: 14 residues. V was cut by 1 base and J by 1 base, with 8 bases left in between. The CDR3 is CASSLAGVSYEQYF. In DNA form, the CDR3 reads TGTGCCAGCAGCTTAGCGGGAGTGTCCTACGAGCAGTACTTC.

This chain connects TRBV7-3 to TRBJ2-5; no clear D. V lost 6 bases and J 2 bases, leaving 10 bases between the germline ends. In germline, CDR1 is SGHTA, CDR2 FQGTGA. CDR3 size: 13 residues. The CDR3: CASSRTPQETQYF. Written as DNA, the CDR3 is TGTGCCAGCAGTCGAACTCCTCAAGAGACCCAGTACTTC.

This sequence joins TRBV5-1 and TRBJ2-5, with 9 bases identical to TRBD1. Trimming at V came to 4 bases and at J to 5 bases, leaving 6 bases not matched to a gene. Germline CDR1 and CDR2: SGHRS and YFSETQ. The CDR3 runs 14 residues. For the CDR3, the DNA is TGCGCCAGCAGCCACGACAGGGGGGATGAGACCCAGTACTTC. It specifies CASSHDRGDETQYF. The whole variable domain, filled in from reference TRBV5-1 and TRBJ2-5, reads KAGVTQTPRYLIKTRGQQVTLSCSPISGHRSVSWYQQTPGQGLQFLFEYFSETQRNKGNFPGRFSGRQFSNSRSEMNVSTLELGDSALYLCASSHDRGDETQYFGPGTRLLVL.

Only one count was recorded for this clone. This chain joins TRBV4-3 and TRBJ1-4; possible D gene TRBD1, 5 bases. The CDR3 consists of 15 residues. Germline lookup yields CDR1 LGHNA and CDR2 YSLEER. Deletions cut 4 bases from V and 8 bases from J, with 17 bases between. CDR3 sequence (DNA): TGCGCCAGCAGCCGAGAAAACAGGTACAACGAAAAACTGTTTTTT. This codes for CASSRENRYNEKLFF.

DNA of the CDR3: TGTGCCAGCAGTTTAGTCGGTCGGGGAATTAACTATGGCTACACCTTC. Residues: CASSLVGRGINYGYTF. This chain connects TRBV27 to TRBJ1-2; D gene ambiguous. Deletions cut 2 bases from V and 1 base from J, with 14 bases between. The germline V gene has CDR1 MNHEY and CDR2 SMNVEV (reference sequence). The CDR3 has 16 amino acids.

A few counts support this clone. The chain is built from TRBV30 and TRBJ2-7; maybe TRBD1 (6 bases). The germline V and J ends were trimmed by 5 bases and 4 bases, with 9 bases remaining between them. The germline gives CDR1 GTSNPN, CDR2 SVGIG (reference sequence). CDR3 size: 11 residues. The CDR3 protein is CAWGQGYEQYF. CDR3 DNA: TGTGCCTGGGGTCAGGGGTACGAGCAGTACTTC.

The chain employs TRBV6-6 and TRBJ1-2, with a possible D match to TRBD1 (5 bases). Trimming pared 0 bases from V and 8 bases from J, leaving 10 bases between. Germline lookup yields CDR1 MNHNY and CDR2 SVGAGI (reference sequence). This CDR3 region has 13 residues. CDR3 DNA: TGTGCCAGCAGTTACTCGGGGGGGACGGGCTACACCTTC. This translates into CASSYSGGTGYTF.

A few counts support this clone. Distinct nucleotide sequences in the sample also encode this CDR3. The genes are TRBV7-7 and TRBJ2-5, with TRBD1 matching over 9 bases. Germline V gene lookup returns CDR1 SSHAT and CDR2 FNYEAQ (reference sequence). This CDR3 comprises 14 residues. The ends lost 5 bases at V and 3 bases at J; junction bases unmatched: 4. The CDR3, as DNA: TGTGCCAGCAGCCCTTGGACAGGGGAAGAGACCCAGTACTTC. It codes for CASSPWTGEETQYF.

In its sample, this clone was seen a few times. The V gene is TRBV12-5, the J gene TRBJ2-1, with TRBD1 as a possible D gene (5 bases). Between the trimmed V and J ends, which lost 0 bases and 0 bases, there was a span of 12 bases. The V gene's germline CDR1 is LGHNT and CDR2 FRNRAP. This CDR3 comprises 17 residues. This chain's CDR3 is CASGLVVGLSSYNEQFF. The CDR3 DNA reads as TGTGCTAGTGGTTTGGTAGTGGGGCTTAGCTCCTACAATGAGCAGTTCTTC.

This rearrangement joins TRBV28 to TRBJ1-6; TRBD1 is a possible D gene (6 bases). Trimming took off 6 bases at V and 7 bases at J, with 10 bases between the two ends. CDR3 length: 13 residues. Germline V lookup: CDR1 MDHEN, CDR2 SYDVKM. The CDR3 DNA follows: TGTGCCAGCAGAAGACAGGAAAATTCACCCCTCCACTTT. Protein: CASRRQENSPLHF.

This clone showed up just a few times. The CDR3 bases are TGTGCCAGCAGTCCCAAGGTTGGACAGGGCCGTCAGCCCCAGCATTTT. Protein sequence: CASSPKVGQGRQPQHF. The J gene is TRBJ1-5, the V gene TRBV7-8; 8 positions agree with TRBD1. Per germline, CDR1 SGHVS and CDR2 FQNEAQ. The V and J ends lost 6 bases and 6 bases, in that order; junction bases with no gene match: 13. The CDR3 sequence is 16 residues long.

J is TRBJ2-7 and V is TRBV5-8, with 8 bases matching TRBD2. V gave up 2 bases and J gave up 12 bases; unmatched junction bases: 7. The CDR3 totals 12 residues. Germline V gene sequence: CDR1 SGHTS, CDR2 YDEGEE. In DNA form, the CDR3 reads TGTGCCAGCAGCTTTCTCCCGGGAGGGAGGTACTTC. Translating it yields CASSFLPGGRYF.

This sequence joins TRBV11-2 and TRBJ2-2; TRBD1 matches at 7 bases. Germline CDR1 is SGHAT and CDR2 is FQNNGV. Trimming at V came to 5 bases and at J to 10 bases, leaving 10 bases not matched to a gene. CDR3 size: 14 residues. The CDR3 here is CASSPRTGKMELFF. Here the CDR3 DNA reads TGTGCCAGCAGCCCCCGGACAGGAAAGATGGAGCTGTTTTTT.

This clone appeared a single time. The chain has TRBV21-1 and TRBJ1-4; the table names TRBD1, a call not compared with the DNA. TRBV21-1 is designated a pseudogene. The CDR3 length is 20 residues. For the CDR3, the DNA is TGTGCCAGCGGACCGAACTATGACAGGGGGCTTTTTGCGGTTTCTGAAAAACTGTTTTTT. Translation: CASGPNYDRGLFAVSEKLFF.